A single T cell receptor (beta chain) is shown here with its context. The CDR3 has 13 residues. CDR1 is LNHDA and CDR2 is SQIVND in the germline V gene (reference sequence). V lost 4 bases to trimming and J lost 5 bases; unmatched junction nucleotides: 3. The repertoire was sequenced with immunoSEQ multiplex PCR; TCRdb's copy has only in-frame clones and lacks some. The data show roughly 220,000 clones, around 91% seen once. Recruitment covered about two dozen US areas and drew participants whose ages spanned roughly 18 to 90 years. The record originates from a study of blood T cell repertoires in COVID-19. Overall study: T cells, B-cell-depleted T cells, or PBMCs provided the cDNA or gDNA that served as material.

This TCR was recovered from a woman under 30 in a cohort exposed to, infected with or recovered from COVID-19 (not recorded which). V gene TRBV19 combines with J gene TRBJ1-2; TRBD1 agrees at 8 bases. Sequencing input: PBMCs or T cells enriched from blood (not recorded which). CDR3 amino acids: CASSTGGWYGYTF. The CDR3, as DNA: TGTGCCAGTAGTACAGGGGGCTGGTATGGCTACACCTTC.